The entry below gives a single T cell receptor (beta chain) sequence along with its context. The assay was immunoSEQ multiplex PCR, and TCRdb's table has in-frame clones only and misses some. This table holds around 84,000 clones, about 92% found once. J lost 4 bases, V lost 3 bases, and 13 bases had no gene match. The CDR3 runs to 18 residues. Germline V gene data show CDR1 as SGHRS and CDR2 as YFSETQ. These data are taken from a study of technical replicates of blood from several donors. The clonotype was recovered from a human donor in good health. Sequences were obtained from T cells isolated from PBMCs. The V and J genes are TRBV5-1 and TRBJ2-2, with 9 positions matching TRBD2. The CDR3 sequence: CASSSPGTAGGSTGELFF. The CDR3 DNA is TGCGCCAGCAGCTCCCCCGGGACAGCGGGGGGATCCACCGGGGAGCTGTTTTTT.